This T cell receptor beta chain was obtained from a study of shared clonotypes between healthy human individuals. On this clone itself: Its specificity is not known.

Whole-study findings and limits: Shared clonotypes across all four donors exceeded non-shared ones in generation probability. As a rule, naive subsets had a larger estimated richness than memory subsets.

The authors divided CD4+ cells into CD45RA+ naive and CD45RA-negative memory subsets. Genomic DNA from each subset was divided evenly over several immunoSEQ plates. Generated by immunoSEQ multiplex PCR, the TCRdb table keeps only in-frame clones and is missing some. The sample yields 950,000 to 1,100,000 clones, around 78% seen once. The CDR3 spans 14 residues. V lost 4 bases and J 5 bases, leaving 15 bases between the germline ends. CDR1 is SGHDT, CDR2 YYEEEE, per germline. The chain recombines TRBV5-6 with TRBJ2-5; D unclear. The sequenced sample consisted of memory CD4+ T cells from PBMCs. Sample subset: CD45RA-negative fraction. The receptor's source is a man aged 18 to 30 in good health. Some clones in this sample may be carry-over from other donors' samples. The CDR3 bases are TGTGCCAGCAGCCGGGTGGACGCTGGGGAGACCCAGTACTTC. It specifies CASSRVDAGETQYF.